Reported below is one TCR beta chain. The target antigen is unknown. The data were obtained in a study of T cell responses to AZD1222 COVID-19 vaccine. Whole-study results and caveats: Of spike-specific TCRs, nearly half reportedly target regions left unmutated in variants. Clonal diversity was possibly underestimated; the donors were predominantly white British and more often female.

Measured with immunoSEQ multiplex PCR; TCRdb has only the in-frame clones, and not every one. The sample shows approximately 46,000 clones, more than 60% of them seen only once. CDR3 length: 12 residues. In germline, CDR1 is MNHNS, CDR2 SASEGT. V lost 2 bases and J 9 bases, leaving 5 bases between the germline ends. The rearrangement links TRBV6-1 to TRBJ1-6; D unclear. Sample: peripheral blood, taken on day 0 of AZD1222 vaccination. The TCR was taken from an adult in good health. As DNA, the CDR3 is TGTGCCAGCAGTGAACTTGGTTCACCCCTCCACTTT. Translation gives CASSELGSPLHF.